A single sample gave rise to the 8 T cell receptor beta chains below, sequenced in a study of blood T cell repertoires in COVID-19 (dated by TCRdb to about 2020). Libraries were made using the immunoSEQ multiplex PCR assay. TCRdb limited this immuneACCESS table to in-frame rearrangements with V and J called. A share of clones is missing; checked studies link under half to unresolved V genes, and the rest is unexplained. This sample has approximately 440,000 clones in its table, and about 90% of those were observed once. 0.6% of the sample lies in the top ten. What was sequenced was PBMCs or T cells enriched from blood (not recorded which). These receptors all stem from a man aged 18-30 years who had recovered from COVID-19.

The rearrangement uses TRBV30 and TRBJ2-3; perhaps TRBD2 as D (6 bases). V was pared by 0 bases and J by 6 bases, with 16 bases between. The CDR3 runs 15 residues. The germline gives CDR1 GTSNPN, CDR2 SVGIG (reference sequence). Here the CDR3 reads CAWSVPLSTSDTQYF. CDR3 bases: TGTGCCTGGAGTGTACCTTTATCCACTAGCGATACGCAGTATTTT.

The CDR3 protein is CASSRLSSTGYF. CDR3 DNA sequence: TGTGCCAGCAGTCGTCTCTCCAGCACGGGTTACTTC. The chain uses TRBV28 and TRBJ2-7; D not certain. This CDR3 comprises 12 residues. Germline CDR1 reads MDHEN; CDR2 reads SYDVKM. The ends were cut back, 5 bases at V and 13 bases at J, with 18 bases in the middle.

The chain is built from TRBV24-1 and TRBJ2-2, with 9 bases identical to TRBD1. V trimming: 2 bases; J trimming: 2 bases; junction bases outside the gene matches: 2. The length of the CDR3 is 16 residues. Germline loops: CDR1 KGHDR, CDR2 SFDVKD. The CDR3 sequence is CATSDSGQGNTGELFF. As DNA, the CDR3 is TGTGCCACCAGTGATTCGGGACAGGGAAACACCGGGGAGCTGTTTTTT.

The J gene is TRBJ2-2, the V gene TRBV19; tentative D call: TRBD1 (6 bases). Trimming took off 6 bases at V and 1 base at J, with 18 bases between the two ends. CDR3 length: 17 amino acids. CDR1 LNHDA and CDR2 SQIVND come from the germline V gene (reference sequence). CDR3 amino acids: CASRSAQGRGNTGELFF. The CDR3 bases are TGTGCCAGTAGGTCAGCCCAAGGCAGGGGGAACACCGGGGAGCTGTTTTTT.

The rearrangement uses TRBV5-4 and TRBJ1-3; D unresolved. Germline loops: CDR1 SGHNT, CDR2 YYREEE (reference sequence). The ends were cut back, 2 bases at V and 4 bases at J, with 7 bases in the middle. This CDR3 region has 13 residues. The CDR3 DNA is TGTGCCAGCAGCTTCGGAGCCGGAAACACCATATATTTT. This sequence encodes CASSFGAGNTIYF.

The chain links TRBV29-1 to TRBJ2-7, with D perhaps TRBD1 (6 bases). Germline V CDR1 and CDR2: SQVTM, ANQGSEA. Trimming left V 4 bases short and J 2 bases short, with 15 bases between. The CDR3 totals 14 residues. The CDR3 reads CSVVRPGTTYEQYF. The CDR3 bases are TGCAGCGTTGTTCGCCCCGGGACAACCTACGAGCAGTACTTC.

This clone was detected only once. The chain combines TRBV4-1 with TRBJ1-2; tentatively, D is TRBD1 (5 bases). Germline assignment: CDR1 MGHRA and CDR2 YSYEKL. The CDR3 length is 16 residues. Trimming cost V 4 bases and J 2 bases, with 17 bases left between them. The DNA for the CDR3 is TGCGCCAGCAGCCCCTGGGGGGGGTCGATCAACTATGGCTACACCTTC. Amino acids: CASSPWGGSINYGYTF.

This clone was seen only a few times. The chain links TRBV12-3 or TRBV12-4 to TRBJ2-3, with D unclear. The V gene lost 6 bases and the J gene lost 2 bases, with 9 bases spanning the gap. The CDR3 is 13 residues long. The CDR3 region has the DNA TGTGCCAGCAGGTTCTCTCTCACAGATACGCAGTATTTT. It yields the protein CASRFSLTDTQYF.